This T cell receptor beta chain derives from a study of blood T cells in healthy people across ages. The germline CDR1 and CDR2 sequences are SGHTA and FQGNSA. This CDR3 contains 14 residues. With a J-beta primer mix and a sample-barcoded 5' primer, a second PCR ran roughly 6 to 11 cycles. TCRdb reprocessed the 5' RACE reads with MiXCR, giving one entry per CDR3 protein. The repertoire includes about 840,000 distinct CDR3 sequences, 25% to 30% of them detected once, and 10% to 13% sits in the top ten. This clonotype has a handful of counts. A much more abundant neighbour one base away suggests this may be a read error. This same sample was also taken into another study, of T cells of mothers and their children. According to that study: Donation came from a few healthy Caucasian mothers together with their six children. Detection yielded no persistent microchimeric T cell clones.

This chain joins TRBV7-2 and TRBJ2-4; tentatively, D is TRBD1 or TRBD2 (6 bases each). Sequencing input: blood. This sequence originates from a woman aged 40 to 50 in good health. CDR3 nucleotides: TGTGCCGGCAGCCGTGCGGGACAAGATAACATTCAGTACTTC. Translated: CAGSRAGQDNIQYF.